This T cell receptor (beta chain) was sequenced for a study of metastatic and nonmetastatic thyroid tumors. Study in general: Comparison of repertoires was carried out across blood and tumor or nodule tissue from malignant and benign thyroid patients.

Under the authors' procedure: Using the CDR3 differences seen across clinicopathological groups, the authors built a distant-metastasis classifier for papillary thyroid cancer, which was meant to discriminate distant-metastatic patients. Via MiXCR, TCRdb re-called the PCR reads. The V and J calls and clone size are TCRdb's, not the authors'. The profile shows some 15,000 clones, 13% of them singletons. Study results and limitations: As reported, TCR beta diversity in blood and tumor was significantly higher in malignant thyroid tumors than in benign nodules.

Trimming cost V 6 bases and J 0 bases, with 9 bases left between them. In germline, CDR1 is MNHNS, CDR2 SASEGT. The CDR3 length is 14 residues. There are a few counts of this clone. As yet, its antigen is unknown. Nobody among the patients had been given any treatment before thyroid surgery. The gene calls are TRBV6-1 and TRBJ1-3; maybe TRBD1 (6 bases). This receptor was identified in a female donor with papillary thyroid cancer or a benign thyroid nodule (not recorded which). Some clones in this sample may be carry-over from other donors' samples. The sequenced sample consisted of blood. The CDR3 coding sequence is TGTGCCAGCAGGCTGACAGGCTCTGGAAACACCATATATTTT. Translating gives CASRLTGSGNTIYF.